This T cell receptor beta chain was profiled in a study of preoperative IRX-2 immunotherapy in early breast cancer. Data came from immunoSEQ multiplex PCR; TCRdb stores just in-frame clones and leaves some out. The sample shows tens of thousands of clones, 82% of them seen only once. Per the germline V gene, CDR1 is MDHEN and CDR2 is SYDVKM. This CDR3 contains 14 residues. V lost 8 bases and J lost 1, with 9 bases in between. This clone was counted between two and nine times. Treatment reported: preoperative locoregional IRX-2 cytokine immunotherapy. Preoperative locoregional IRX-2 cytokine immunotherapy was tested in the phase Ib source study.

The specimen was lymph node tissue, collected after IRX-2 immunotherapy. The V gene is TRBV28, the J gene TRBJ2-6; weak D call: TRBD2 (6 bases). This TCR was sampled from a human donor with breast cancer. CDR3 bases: TGTGCCAGCGGCGGGGTTTCTGGGGCCAACGTCCTGACTTTC. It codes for CASGGVSGANVLTF.